Below, 9 T cell receptor beta chains from the same sample are listed, as sequenced in a study of shared clonotypes between healthy human individuals. Assay used: immunoSEQ multiplex PCR; TCRdb lists only in-frame clones, some missing. The table lists some 470,000 clones, less than 80% of them singletons, with 10% to 15% in the top ten. The specimen sequenced was PBMCs. The receptor source for this set is a woman in her forties in good health. Some clones in this sample may be carry-over from other donors' samples.

The chain recombines TRBV29-1 with TRBJ2-1; possible D gene TRBD1, 5 bases. CDR1 SQVTM and CDR2 ANQGSEA come from the germline V gene. Trimming left V 7 bases short and J 4 bases short, with 17 bases between. The CDR3 consists of 14 residues. The CDR3 loop reads CSAPGRSLYNEQFF. The CDR3 nucleotides are TGCAGCGCCCCAGGGCGGTCCTTGTACAATGAGCAGTTCTTC.

The gene calls are TRBV27 and TRBJ2-7; 9 bases line up with TRBD1. Germline CDR1 is MNHEY and CDR2 is SMNVEV (reference sequence). The junction had 12 bases not matched to a gene; V was cut back by 5 bases and J by 7 bases. This CDR3 is built from 15 residues. For the CDR3, the DNA is TGTGCCAGCAGTAGTACCGGGACAGGGAGGGGGGAGCAGTACTTC. Protein product: CASSSTGTGRGEQYF.

V is TRBV10-3 and J is TRBJ2-2, with 9 nucleotides matching TRBD2. CDR3 length: 17 amino acids. The trim removed 7 bases at V and 4 bases at J, leaving 13 bases unmatched. CDR1 is ENHRY and CDR2 is SYGVKD in the germline V gene. CDR3 amino acids: CAIIPSLAGVSTGELFF. As DNA, the CDR3 is TGTGCCATCATCCCGTCGTTAGCGGGAGTTAGCACCGGGGAGCTGTTTTTT.

This chain links TRBV23-1 with TRBJ2-5, with TRBD2 matching 16 bases. TRBV23-1 is annotated as an ORF whose role is uncertain. The J segment lost 5 bases and the V segment lost 2 bases, leaving 2 bases of the junction unmatched. CDR3 length: 16 amino acids. Here the CDR3 reads CASSQRGLAGGETQYF. The CDR3, as DNA: TGCGCCAGCAGTCAACGGGGACTAGCGGGAGGGGAGACCCAGTACTTC.

This clone was observed once. This sequence joins TRBV7-2 and TRBJ2-7; 12 bases align to TRBD2. The CDR3 runs to 14 residues. Looked up from germline, CDR1 is SGHTA and CDR2 is FQGNSA. The V segment lost 7 bases and the J segment 3 bases; nucleotides outside the gene matches: 4. The CDR3 bases are TGTGCCAGCACCGGACTAGCGGGAAACTACGAGCAGTACTTC. Translated: CASTGLAGNYEQYF.

This chain joins TRBV5-6 and TRBJ2-7, with TRBD1 matching over 12 bases. CDR3 length equals 14 residues. From germline, CDR1 is SGHDT and CDR2 YYEEEE. V shed 4 bases, J shed 6 bases, and the junction held 5 bases outside the gene matches. For the CDR3, the DNA is TGTGCCAGCAGCATGGGACAGGGGGCTAGCGAGCAGTACTTC. This gives the protein CASSMGQGASEQYF.

The genes are TRBV28 and TRBJ1-1, with D possibly TRBD1 on 6 matching bases. The CDR3 covers 15 residues. Germline assignment: CDR1 MDHEN and CDR2 SYDVKM. V was pared by 7 bases and J by 4 bases, with 19 bases between. The DNA for the CDR3 is TGTGCCAGCACCCCCGGAACGGGGGCGGTCACTGAAGCTTTCTTT. It translates to CASTPGTGAVTEAFF.

J is TRBJ2-7 and V is TRBV21-1; TRBD2, the table's D call, was not compared with the DNA. TRBV21-1 is shown as a pseudogene. The CDR3 consists of 15 residues. The CDR3 reads CASSKVPSGRYEQYF. The CDR3 nucleotides read TGTGCCAGCAGCAAAGTTCCTAGCGGGAGGTACGAGCAGTACTTC.

The chain carries TRBV5-6 and TRBJ2-1; TRBD1 matches at 9 bases. The CDR3 has 17 amino acids. CDR1 and CDR2 from the germline V gene are SGHDT and YYEEEE. Trimming cost V 3 bases and J 2 bases; bases outside gene matches: 9. DNA for the CDR3: TGTGCCAGCAGCTCCCTGGTCGGGGACAGGGCCTACAATGAGCAGTTCTTC. It specifies CASSSLVGDRAYNEQFF.